These 16 T cell receptor beta chains came from one sample sequenced in a study of blood T cell repertoires in COVID-19. Using immunoSEQ multiplex PCR, the repertoire was profiled, and TCRdb retains in-frame clones only, with some absent. The table includes approximately 270,000 clones, about four fifths detected once. The material sequenced was peripheral blood. The receptor source for this set is a person between 65 and 79 years old with COVID-19, enrolled during active disease.

A word on this clone: At one boundary the junction diverges from the germline segment, which might be a read error. The chain recombines TRBV18 with TRBJ2-7; 10 positions match TRBD1. This CDR3 has 15 residues. Per the germline V gene, CDR1 is KGHSH and CDR2 is LQKENI. The CDR3 nucleotides are TGTGCCAGCTCGCCACCGGGACAGGGGTTCTCCGAGCAGTACTTC. Amino acid sequence: CASSPPGQGFSEQYF.

V usage is TRBV27 and J usage is TRBJ1-1; D is uncertain. The CDR3 totals 15 residues. V dropped 1 base and J dropped 1 base, with 10 bases sitting between them. Germline V gene lookup returns CDR1 MNHEY and CDR2 SMNVEV (reference sequence). CDR3 sequence (DNA): TGTGCCAGCAGTTTATACAGCCGTACGAACACTGAAGCTTTCTTT. This translates into CASSLYSRTNTEAFF.

The chain is built from TRBV6-5 and TRBJ2-3, with D uncertain. The CDR3 totals 15 residues. The germline V and J ends were trimmed by 6 bases and 1 base, with 14 bases remaining between them. Germline CDR1 reads MNHEY; CDR2 reads SVGAGI. The DNA for the CDR3 is TGTGCCAGCAGCACCGAGATGTATGGCACAGATACGCAGTATTTT. This translates into CASSTEMYGTDTQYF.

The chain carries TRBV7-9 and TRBJ1-2; no definite D call. Trimming took 4 bases from V and 4 from J, leaving 10 bases between them. CDR3 length equals 13 residues. CDR1 is SEHNR and CDR2 is FQNEAQ in the germline V gene (reference sequence). The CDR3 nucleotides read TGTGCCAGCAGCTCGAATACTGGCTATGGCTACACCTTC. The encoded protein is CASSSNTGYGYTF.

V is TRBV6-5 and J is TRBJ1-6; the D is unclear. The CDR3 is 13 amino acids. Per germline, CDR1 MNHEY and CDR2 SVGAGI. The V end was cut by 0 bases, the J end by 7 bases, with 4 bases between. Written as DNA, the CDR3 is TGTGCCAGCAGTTACTCTGCGAATTCACCCCTCCACTTT. Translation gives CASSYSANSPLHF.

The gene calls are TRBV5-6 and TRBJ2-7; no firm D call. Germline CDR1 SGHDT, CDR2 YYEEEE. V shed 3 bases and J shed 2 bases, with 6 bases lying between them. The CDR3 has 12 amino acids. Here the CDR3 DNA reads TGTGCCAGCAGCTCTAGTCCCTACGAGCAGTACTTC. It codes for CASSSSPYEQYF.

This clone was observed a single time. This rearrangement joins TRBV5-1 to TRBJ1-1; the D gene is possibly TRBD1 (6 bases). Germline assignment: CDR1 SGHRS and CDR2 YFSETQ. The CDR3 totals 13 residues. With 6 bases removed from V and 8 bases from J, the gap between germline ends came to 17 bases. This chain's CDR3 is CASTNPLQGEAFF. The CDR3 coding sequence is TGCGCCAGCACGAACCCTTTGCAGGGGGAAGCTTTCTTT.

V is TRBV5-8 and J is TRBJ2-2, with 9 bases identical to TRBD1. The CDR3 has 17 residues. After removal of 5 bases from V and 3 bases from J, the junction contained 11 bases not matched to a gene. Germline V gene sequence: CDR1 SGHTS, CDR2 YDEGEE. CDR3 sequence reads: CASRDRGRSWDTGELFF. As DNA, the CDR3 is TGTGCCAGCAGGGACAGGGGACGGTCTTGGGACACCGGGGAGCTGTTTTTT.

This chain connects TRBV2 to TRBJ1-5; D is undetermined. The V gene's germline CDR1 is SNHLY and CDR2 FYNNEI. This CDR3 has 15 amino acids. Trimming took off 6 bases at V and 3 bases at J, with 15 bases between the two ends. The CDR3 sequence: CASRGGPDYNQPQHF. CDR3 DNA: TGTGCCAGCAGGGGAGGACCAGACTACAATCAGCCCCAGCATTTT.

The rearrangement links TRBV6-2 or TRBV6-3 to TRBJ1-4, with D unresolved. The germline V and J ends were trimmed by 2 bases and 8 bases, with 9 bases remaining between them. This CDR3 spans 13 amino acids. Germline V gives CDR1 MNHEY, CDR2 SVGEGT. The CDR3 DNA reads as TGTGCCAGCAGTTACAGACGGAGAGAAAAACTGTTTTTT. Protein product: CASSYRRREKLFF.

The J gene is TRBJ2-1, the V gene TRBV6-5, with 10 bases aligning to TRBD2. The ends lost 7 bases at V and 4 bases at J; junction bases unmatched: 4. In germline, CDR1 is MNHEY, CDR2 SVGAGI. The CDR3 sequence is 14 residues long. The CDR3 DNA reads TGTGCCAGCAAAAGGACTAGCGGATACAATGAGCAGTTCTTC. Translating gives CASKRTSGYNEQFF.

This clone was observed a few times. V is TRBV19 and J is TRBJ2-7; 9 bases line up with TRBD1. V lost 4 bases, J lost 7 bases, and 5 bases stayed unmatched. The CDR3 length is 13 residues. Germline V gives CDR1 LNHDA, CDR2 SQIVND (reference sequence). The CDR3 is CASSNRGQGEQYF. DNA of the CDR3: TGTGCCAGTAGTAACAGGGGGCAGGGGGAGCAGTACTTC.

The chain uses TRBV2 and TRBJ2-5; weak D call: TRBD2 (7 bases). CDR1 is SNHLY, CDR2 FYNNEI, per germline. Trimming shortened V by 6 bases and J by 4 bases, and 18 bases separated the two germline ends. CDR3 length: 15 amino acids. The CDR3 DNA reads as TGTGCCAGCAGCGCGGAAGGGGGGGGGTTAGAGACCCAGTACTTC. Encoded protein: CASSAEGGGLETQYF. The full variable domain, its missing parts supplied by reference TRBV2 and TRBJ2-5, is EPEVTQTPSHQVTQMGQEVILRCVPISNHLYFYWYRQILGQKVEFLVSFYNNEISEKSEIFDDQFSVERPDGSNFTLKIRSTKLEDSAMYFCASSAEGGGLETQYFGPGTRLLVL.

This chain connects TRBV29-1 to TRBJ1-5, with D unclear. Germline CDR1 SQVTM, CDR2 ANQGSEA. CDR3 length: 13 amino acids. Trimming took off 7 bases at V and 4 bases at J, with 14 bases between the two ends. The CDR3 loop is CSARVVENQPQHF. CDR3 nucleotide sequence: TGCAGCGCTCGGGTGGTAGAGAATCAGCCCCAGCATTTT.

The V gene is TRBV7-9, the J gene TRBJ2-3; the D gene is possibly TRBD2 (6 bases). The CDR3 is 12 amino acids. V was cut by 5 bases and J by 7 bases, with 10 bases left in between. CDR1 SEHNR and CDR2 FQNEAQ come from the germline V gene (reference sequence). The CDR3 DNA sequence: TGTGCCAGCAGCATTAGCGGATATACGCAGTATTTT. Its translation is CASSISGYTQYF. Looking up the rest from reference TRBV7-9 and TRBJ2-3 gives the full variable domain: DTGVSQNPRHKITKRGQNVTFRCDPISEHNRLYWYRQTLGQGPEFLTYFQNEAQLEKSRLLSDRFSAERPKGSFSTLEIQRTEQGDSAMYLCASSISGYTQYFGPGTRLTVL.

The rearrangement uses TRBV5-4 and TRBJ2-2; the match to TRBD1 covers 7 bases. The V and J ends lost 4 bases and 0 bases, in that order; junction bases with no gene match: 6. The germline CDR1 and CDR2 sequences are SGHNT and YYREEE (reference sequence). The CDR3 runs 16 residues. The CDR3 region is CASSRAGGSNTGELFF. The DNA for the CDR3 is TGTGCCAGCAGCCGCGCAGGGGGATCGAACACCGGGGAGCTGTTTTTT.